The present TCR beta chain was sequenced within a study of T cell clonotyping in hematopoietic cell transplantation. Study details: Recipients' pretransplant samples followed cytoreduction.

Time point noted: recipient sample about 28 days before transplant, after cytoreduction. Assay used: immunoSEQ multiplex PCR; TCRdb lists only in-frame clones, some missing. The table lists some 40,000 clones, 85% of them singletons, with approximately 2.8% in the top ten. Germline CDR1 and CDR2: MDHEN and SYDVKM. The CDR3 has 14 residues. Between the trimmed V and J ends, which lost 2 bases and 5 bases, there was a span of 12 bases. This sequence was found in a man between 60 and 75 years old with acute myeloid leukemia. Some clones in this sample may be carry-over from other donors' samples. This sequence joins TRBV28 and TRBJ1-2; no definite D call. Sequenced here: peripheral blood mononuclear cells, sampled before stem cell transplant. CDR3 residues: CASSLGVGVYGYTF. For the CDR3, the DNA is TGTGCCAGCAGTTTAGGTGTGGGTGTGTATGGCTACACCTTC.